This TCR beta chain comes out of a study of T cells in Graves' hyperthyroidism and ophthalmopathy. Whole-study results and caveats: Ophthalmopathy was told apart from stable hyperthyroidism by a 13 V-J model.

It was 8 to 10 ml of fresh peripheral blood that supplied the PBMCs. This clonotype was picked up many times. Antigen: not known. Amplified regions were TCR beta CDR3 sequences from RNA transcripts. Carried out on the TCR CDR3, a first-round RT-PCR used the HTBI primer set. A single record per CDR3 protein comes from TCRdb applying MiXCR to the multiplex PCR reads. The table includes some 350,000 distinct CDR3 sequences, about 20% detected once. In germline, CDR1 is SNHLY, CDR2 FYNNEI. There are 15 residues in the CDR3. V was pared by 6 bases and J by 4 bases, with 16 bases between. The TCR was taken from a woman aged 18 to 35 with Graves' hyperthyroidism. Sequencing input: blood. This chain links TRBV2 with TRBJ1-5; no clear D. CDR3 residues: CASRLRPYDNQPQHF. The CDR3 coding sequence is TGTGCCAGCAGACTCCGACCGTACGATAATCAGCCCCAGCATTTT.